The 5 T cell receptor beta chains given below trace back to one sample, sequenced in a study of T cells expressing NK-cell markers. TCRdb re-called the 5' RACE reads, yielding one record per CDR3 amino acid sequence without DNA. The table gives 300,000 to 450,000 distinct CDR3 sequences; the top ten clones make up about 5.2% of it. The specimen sequenced was blood T cells: a sorted CD56 or NKG2C T cell subset, CD4+ or CD8+ T cells, or bulk PBMC T cells (not recorded which). Receptors were obtained from a man aged 18 to 69 in good health.

The genes are TRBV5-6 and TRBJ2-3; the D call of TRBD2 rests on TCRdb alone, since no DNA is present to check it. Germline CDR1 and CDR2: SGHDT and YYEEEE. This CDR3 spans 16 amino acids. The CDR3 sequence is CASSFTSGGYTDTQYF.

The chain employs TRBV20-1 and TRBJ1-5; TCRdb picks TRBD1, but there is no DNA to check that call. The CDR3 is made up of 15 amino acids. CDR1 is DFQATT, CDR2 SNEGSKA, per germline (reference sequence). The CDR3 spells CSASGVVPRIGPQHF.

This sequence joins TRBV3-1 and TRBJ2-1; TCRdb's D call of TRBD2 is untestable without DNA. The CDR3 length is 14 residues. CDR1 is LGHDT and CDR2 is YNNKEL in the germline V gene (reference sequence). Here the CDR3 reads CASSHLAGGDEQFF.

The chain joins TRBV20-1 to TRBJ2-7; the TCRdb call, TRBD1, lacks DNA for checking. The CDR3 has 14 amino acids. The V gene's germline CDR1 is DFQATT and CDR2 SNEGSKA (reference sequence). This CDR3 is CSATWTGVPYEQYF.

This sequence joins TRBV6-5 and TRBJ1-1. The CDR3 runs to 17 residues. The germline gives CDR1 MNHEY, CDR2 SVGAGI. This CDR3 reads CASSWRDGSFMNTEAFF.